Presented here are 27 T cell receptor beta chains from one specimen sequenced in a study of blood T cell repertoires in COVID-19. Clones were sequenced by immunoSEQ multiplex PCR, and TCRdb holds only the in-frame ones, with some missing. The sample includes more than 150,000 clones, about nine tenths of them seen just once. What was sequenced was peripheral blood. These receptors originate from an older man with active or convalescent COVID-19.

This clone was recorded at least ten times. The CDR3 here is CATIGTGSSGYTF. CDR3 DNA: TGTGCCACCATCGGAACAGGCTCGTCTGGCTACACCTTC. This sequence joins TRBV28 and TRBJ1-2; perhaps TRBD1 as D (5 bases). V lost 10 bases and J lost 7, with 19 bases in between. This CDR3 comprises 13 residues. Germline loops: CDR1 MDHEN, CDR2 SYDVKM.

In its sample, this clone was seen once. CDR3 DNA: TGTGCCAGCAGCTTGCGGGAGGGAAGCTACGAGCAGTACTTC. It specifies CASSLREGSYEQYF. The J gene is TRBJ2-7, the V gene TRBV7-2, with 9 bases fitting TRBD2. The CDR3 consists of 14 residues. Germline V CDR1 and CDR2: SGHTA, FQGNSA. The V segment lost 3 bases and the J segment 3 bases; nucleotides outside the gene matches: 3.

This chain joins TRBV28 and TRBJ2-1; 7 bases agree with TRBD2. This CDR3 region has 16 residues. Germline CDR1 and CDR2: MDHEN and SYDVKM. Unmatched junction bases numbered 13, after V lost 4 bases and J lost 7 bases. CDR3 nucleotide sequence: TGTGCCAGCAGTTCCGGCGGGAGTCTCTCGGCGAATGAGCAGTTCTTC. Translated, it gives CASSSGGSLSANEQFF.

The J gene is TRBJ2-7, the V gene TRBV19; 7 bases are a match to TRBD2. The CDR3 is made up of 17 amino acids. Trimming removed 3 bases from V and 0 bases from J; junction bases left unmatched: 11. The germline V gene has CDR1 LNHDA and CDR2 SQIVND (reference sequence). The CDR3 sequence: CASSIRGGAQSSYEQYF. In nucleotides, the CDR3 is TGTGCCAGTAGTATCCGGGGAGGGGCTCAATCCTCCTACGAGCAGTACTTC. The full variable domain, its missing parts supplied by reference TRBV19 and TRBJ2-7, is DGGITQSPKYLFRKEGQNVTLSCEQNLNHDAMYWYRQDPGQGLRLIYYSQIVNDFQKGDIAEGYSVSREKKESFPLTVTSAQKNPTAFYLCASSIRGGAQSSYEQYFGPGTRLTVT.

This chain uses TRBV19 with TRBJ2-2, with TRBD2 matching over 14 bases. The V gene's germline CDR1 is LNHDA and CDR2 SQIVND (reference sequence). The CDR3 totals 20 residues. Losses at the gene ends were 4 bases for V and 1 base for J; bases not matched to a gene: 11. Written as DNA, the CDR3 is TGTGCCAGTAGTAAGCCCCTAGGGACTAGCGGGAGAATGAACACCGGGGAGCTGTTTTTT. Its translation is CASSKPLGTSGRMNTGELFF.

The chain couples TRBV28 to TRBJ2-1, with 7 bases fitting TRBD1. Germline V CDR1 and CDR2: MDHEN, SYDVKM. With 4 bases clipped from V and 2 bases from J, the junction kept 8 bases outside the gene matches. This CDR3 contains 16 residues. The CDR3 coding sequence is TGTGCCAGCAGTTCCCTGGCTGGACAGGCCTACAATGAGCAGTTCTTC. It codes for CASSSLAGQAYNEQFF.

The V call is TRBV5-4, the J call TRBJ1-1; D is unclear. V was shortened by 4 bases and J by 0 bases, with 13 bases between the two germline ends. Germline assignment: CDR1 SGHNT and CDR2 YYREEE (reference sequence). This CDR3 region has 15 residues. The chain's CDR3 is CASSPPWSVNTEAFF. The DNA of the CDR3 is TGTGCCAGCAGCCCACCGTGGAGTGTGAACACTGAAGCTTTCTTT.

This rearrangement joins TRBV3-1 (or the pseudogene TRBV3-2) to TRBJ2-3, with D possibly TRBD1 on 5 matching bases. In germline, CDR1 is LGHDT, CDR2 YNNKEL (reference sequence). The CDR3 totals 16 residues. V was trimmed by 0 bases and J by 2 bases, leaving 12 bases between them. CDR3 amino acids: CASSQDPGSPTDTQYF. The CDR3 DNA follows: TGTGCCAGCAGCCAAGATCCAGGGTCCCCCACAGATACGCAGTATTTT.

The chain is built from TRBV2 and TRBJ2-3; D might be TRBD1 (5 bases). CDR1 SNHLY and CDR2 FYNNEI come from the germline V gene. V lost 2 bases to trimming and J lost 1 base, with 10 bases between them. The CDR3 covers 15 residues. The CDR3 DNA sequence: TGTGCCAGCAGTGAATCAAGGGGCGGCACAGATACGCAGTATTTT. Protein: CASSESRGGTDTQYF.

This chain links TRBV11-2 with TRBJ1-6; D ambiguous. This CDR3 spans 15 amino acids. Germline assignment: CDR1 SGHAT and CDR2 FQNNGV. The V and J ends lost 1 base and 7 bases respectively, with 11 bases between them. The CDR3 DNA reads TGTGCCAGCAGCTTAGCTGGCCATTGGAATTCACCCCTCCACTTT. This sequence encodes CASSLAGHWNSPLHF.

The chain carries TRBV6-5 and TRBJ1-1; a weak D match, TRBD1 (6 bases). The CDR3 covers 13 residues. Germline lookup yields CDR1 MNHEY and CDR2 SVGAGI. Deletions cut 8 bases from V and 2 bases from J, with 12 bases between. The CDR3 spells CASAQGHNTEAFF. In nucleotides, the CDR3 is TGTGCCAGCGCCCAGGGACACAACACTGAAGCTTTCTTT.

The chain uses TRBV19 and TRBJ2-5; 8 nucleotides line up with TRBD1. This CDR3 region has 13 residues. The ends lost 6 bases at V and 7 bases at J; junction bases unmatched: 7. Germline CDR1 reads LNHDA; CDR2 reads SQIVND (reference sequence). DNA for the CDR3: TGTGCCAGTAGGGACAGGGCTCCGGGGACCCAGTACTTC. It translates to CASRDRAPGTQYF.

This sequence joins TRBV9 and TRBJ2-5; 10 bases are a match to TRBD2. Trimming cost V 0 bases and J 5 bases; bases outside gene matches: 4. Germline loops: CDR1 SGDLS, CDR2 YYNGEE. CDR3 length: 15 residues. CDR3: CASSVGLAGVETQYF. CDR3 nucleotide sequence: TGTGCCAGCAGCGTAGGGCTAGCGGGAGTCGAGACCCAGTACTTC.

The gene calls are TRBV14 and TRBJ2-7, with TRBD1 identical over 7 bases. This CDR3 is built from 15 residues. J gave up 3 bases and V 4 bases, and 9 bases lay outside the gene matches. The V gene's germline CDR1 is SGHDN and CDR2 FVKESK. CDR3 bases: TGTGCCAGCAGCCCTCGACAGGGTGGAAGCTACGAGCAGTACTTC. Translating gives CASSPRQGGSYEQYF.

The CDR3 region is CASSLGGSTDTQYF. CDR3 bases: TGTGCCAGCAGTTTAGGGGGGAGCACAGATACGCAGTATTTT. The chain carries TRBV28 and TRBJ2-3; a possible D gene is TRBD2 (6 bases). Germline CDR1 and CDR2: MDHEN and SYDVKM. This CDR3 spans 14 amino acids. V was shortened by 2 bases and J by 0 bases, with 6 bases between the two germline ends.

The J gene is TRBJ1-1, the V gene TRBV7-9; TRBD1 agrees at 7 bases. The CDR3 has 15 amino acids. V lost 4 bases, J lost 1 base, and 6 bases stayed unmatched. The germline gives CDR1 SEHNR, CDR2 FQNEAQ (reference sequence). The CDR3 DNA is TGTGCCAGCAGCTCCTACAGGGGAGCGAACACTGAAGCTTTCTTT. Residues: CASSSYRGANTEAFF.

The chain uses TRBV7-2 and TRBJ1-1, with D tentatively TRBD1 (5 bases). Germline CDR1 SGHTA, CDR2 FQGNSA. With 5 bases removed from V and 1 base from J, the gap between germline ends came to 17 bases. The CDR3 has 16 amino acids. This CDR3 reads CASSTTRQLTNTEAFF. The CDR3 DNA follows: TGTGCCAGCAGCACTACGAGACAGCTAACGAACACTGAAGCTTTCTTT.

The gene calls are TRBV5-1 and TRBJ1-6; 10 positions match TRBD1. With V trimmed by 5 bases and J by 8 bases, 4 bases remained unmatched. Germline CDR1 reads SGHRS; CDR2 reads YFSETQ. The CDR3 totals 14 residues. The CDR3 sequence is CASRRDRGYSPLHF. The CDR3 bases are TGCGCCAGCAGAAGGGACAGGGGTTATTCACCCCTCCACTTT.

A few counts support this clone. The CDR3 reads CAWDRAGAYEQYF. For the CDR3, the DNA is TGTGCCTGGGACCGAGCGGGGGCCTACGAGCAGTACTTC. The rearrangement links TRBV30 to TRBJ2-7, with 8 bases identical to TRBD2. The J segment lost 2 bases and the V segment lost 5 bases, leaving 5 bases of the junction unmatched. CDR1 is GTSNPN and CDR2 is SVGIG in the germline V gene (reference sequence). There are 13 residues in the CDR3.

The chain is built from TRBV18 and TRBJ2-3; no definite D call. Per germline, CDR1 KGHSH and CDR2 LQKENI. Trimming took off 3 bases at V and 1 base at J, with 11 bases between the two ends. The length of the CDR3 is 15 residues. CDR3 protein: CASSPGAPGTDTQYF. CDR3 in DNA: TGTGCCAGCTCACCTGGAGCGCCTGGCACAGATACGCAGTATTTT.

The chain carries TRBV4-3 and TRBJ1-2, with D maybe TRBD1 (5 bases). This CDR3 contains 15 residues. Germline CDR1 is LGHNA and CDR2 is YSLEER. Trimming left V 0 bases short and J 8 bases short, with 16 bases between. CDR3 protein: CASSQDLRTPGGYTF. The CDR3 nucleotides are TGCGCCAGCAGCCAAGATCTCAGGACCCCAGGGGGCTACACCTTC.

Written as DNA, the CDR3 is TGTGCCAGCAGTTTGGGCGTCTCCTACGAGCAGTACTTC. This gives the protein CASSLGVSYEQYF. This chain uses TRBV28 with TRBJ2-7; D is unclear. V dropped 3 bases and J dropped 0 bases, with 6 bases sitting between them. Germline loops: CDR1 MDHEN, CDR2 SYDVKM. This CDR3 is 13 amino acids long.

The gene calls are TRBV6-6 and TRBJ1-6; 7 positions match TRBD1. Germline V gene sequence: CDR1 MNHNY, CDR2 SVGAGI (reference sequence). This CDR3 has 14 amino acids. V was clipped by 10 bases and J by 6 bases; unmatched bases: 9. The CDR3 DNA sequence: TGTGCCACCCAAAGAGGGGGCCCTAATTCACCCCTCCACTTT. Protein product: CATQRGGPNSPLHF.

V is TRBV6-5 and J is TRBJ1-2; 7 bases match TRBD1. Germline loops: CDR1 MNHEY, CDR2 SVGAGI. This CDR3 comprises 15 residues. The J segment lost 5 bases and the V segment lost 4 bases, leaving 10 bases of the junction unmatched. The DNA of the CDR3 is TGTGCCAGCAGTTCCCCCGCAGACAGGGCGTATGGCTACACCTTC. Amino acids: CASSSPADRAYGYTF.

The chain recombines TRBV7-2 with TRBJ2-4, with 8 nucleotides matching TRBD1. With V trimmed by 6 bases and J by 3 bases, 13 bases remained unmatched. The CDR3 has 17 residues. CDR1 is SGHTA, CDR2 FQGNSA, per germline. This CDR3 reads CASSQSGGRGGKNIQYF. The CDR3 DNA reads TGTGCCAGCAGTCAATCAGGGGGCCGGGGTGGCAAAAACATTCAGTACTTC.

The rearrangement links TRBV7-2 to TRBJ2-7; TRBD1 matches 8 bases. V gave up 8 bases and J gave up 4 bases; unmatched junction bases: 7. In germline, CDR1 is SGHTA, CDR2 FQGNSA. This CDR3 contains 13 residues. For the CDR3, the DNA is TGTGCCAGCTCCGGACAGGGCCCTTACGAGCAGTACTTC. Amino acid sequence: CASSGQGPYEQYF. The full variable domain, completed using reference TRBV7-2 and TRBJ2-7, is GAGVSQSPSNKVTEKGKDVELRCDPISGHTALYWYRQSLGQGLEFLIYFQGNSAPDKSGLPSDRFSAERTGGSVSTLTIQRTQQEDSAVYLCASSGQGPYEQYFGPGTRLTVT.

This chain links TRBV7-8 with TRBJ1-1; no reliable D call. Germline-derived CDR1 and CDR2 are SGHVS and FQNEAQ. CDR3 length equals 14 residues. V was cut by 1 base and J by 3 bases, with 9 bases left in between. The CDR3 spells CASSLGGPDTEAFF. As DNA, the CDR3 is TGTGCCAGCAGCTTAGGTGGGCCGGACACTGAAGCTTTCTTT.